Below are 24 T cell receptor beta chains sequenced from a single sample in a study of blood T cells in healthy people across ages. Through a sample-barcoded 5' primer and a J-beta primer mix, a second PCR was run for roughly 6 to 12 cycles. TCRdb analysed the 5' RACE reads with MiXCR anew, one entry per CDR3 protein. The sample contains roughly 1,500,000 distinct CDR3 sequences, 40% to 50% of which appear only once. Sequencing was performed on blood. The receptors were sampled from a woman under 30 in good health.

This clonotype was seen only a few times. The rearrangement joins TRBV24-1 to TRBJ2-1; maybe TRBD2 (5 bases). Trimming pared 3 bases from V and 8 bases from J, leaving 16 bases between. The germline V gene encodes CDR1 KGHDR and CDR2 SFDVKD. CDR3 length: 15 amino acids. The CDR3 loop reads CATSDNGNGPDEQFF. CDR3 nucleotides: TGTGCCACCAGTGATAACGGGAACGGTCCGGATGAGCAGTTCTTC.

The gene calls are TRBV4-1 and TRBJ2-1; TRBD1 or TRBD2 may be the D gene (5 bases each). The length of the CDR3 is 17 residues. Trimming took off 1 base at V and 1 base at J, with 14 bases between the two ends. CDR1 is MGHRA and CDR2 is YSYEKL in the germline V gene. The CDR3: CASSQAVGDGSYNEQFF. DNA of the CDR3: TGCGCCAGCAGCCAAGCGGTTGGGGACGGATCCTACAATGAGCAGTTCTTC.

The chain employs TRBV20-1 and TRBJ2-1; D is uncertain. Germline lookup yields CDR1 DFQATT and CDR2 SNEGSKA (reference sequence). This CDR3 comprises 16 residues. Trimming took off 4 bases at V and 7 bases at J, with 23 bases between the two ends. The CDR3 protein is CSAKDTTRILGNEQFF. CDR3 coding DNA: TGCAGTGCTAAAGACACGACGAGAATATTGGGAAATGAGCAGTTCTTC.

This clonotype was counted many times. The chain employs TRBV20-1 and TRBJ2-3, with a tentative D call TRBD2 (5 bases). The CDR3 runs 15 residues. Germline V gives CDR1 DFQATT, CDR2 SNEGSKA (reference sequence). Trimming cost V 6 bases and J 6 bases, with 22 bases left between them. In DNA, the CDR3 is TGCAGTGCAAACGGACCTACCGAGGTAGCGGATACGCAGTATTTT. It encodes CSANGPTEVADTQYF.

This chain links TRBV6-1 with TRBJ2-5, with unresolved D. CDR1 is MNHNS, CDR2 SASEGT, per germline. The CDR3 is made up of 14 amino acids. Trimming removed 0 bases from V and 1 base from J, with 6 bases in between. As DNA, the CDR3 is TGTGCCAGCAGTGAAGCTACACTCCAAGAGACCCAGTACTTC. Translation gives CASSEATLQETQYF.

This clonotype was counted only a few times. This chain links TRBV6-1 with TRBJ1-6; D not certain. The V gene's germline CDR1 is MNHNS and CDR2 SASEGT. The CDR3 is made up of 15 amino acids. Trimming took 3 bases from V and 9 from J, leaving 15 bases between them. The CDR3 loop is CASSDLTGLGSPLHF. The DNA for the CDR3 is TGTGCCAGCAGTGATTTAACTGGACTCGGTTCACCCCTCCACTTT.

The gene calls are TRBV20-1 and TRBJ2-5, with unresolved D. Trimming removed 1 base at V and 0 bases at J, with 9 bases between. The CDR3 extends over 14 amino acids. The germline gives CDR1 DFQATT, CDR2 SNEGSKA (reference sequence). The CDR3 loop is CSARGPEHQETQYF. As DNA, the CDR3 is TGCAGTGCTAGAGGCCCAGAACACCAAGAGACCCAGTACTTC.

The J gene is TRBJ2-6, the V gene TRBV7-6, with D perhaps matching TRBD2 (6 bases). Trimming left V 1 base short and J 0 bases short, with 19 bases between. Per germline, CDR1 SGHVS and CDR2 FNYEAQ. This CDR3 comprises 20 residues. The chain's CDR3 is CASSLGKAALGSSGANVLTF. The CDR3 DNA is TGTGCCAGCAGCTTAGGAAAGGCAGCTCTCGGGAGCTCTGGGGCCAACGTCCTGACTTTC.

This clonotype was detected a few times. The chain is built from TRBV12-3 or TRBV12-4 and TRBJ1-5; D is possibly TRBD1 (6 bases). This CDR3 region has 15 residues. V shed 5 bases and J shed 2 bases, with 13 bases lying between them. The CDR3 protein is CASSPQGIGNQPQHF. CDR3 bases: TGTGCCAGCAGTCCCCAGGGGATTGGCAATCAGCCCCAGCATTTT.

V usage is TRBV9 and J usage is TRBJ1-4; D remains unclear. CDR1 is SGDLS and CDR2 is YYNGEE in the germline V gene. There are 13 residues in the CDR3. V lost 3 bases, J lost 5 bases, and 8 bases lay in between. CDR3 residues: CASSEQSNEKLFF. In DNA, the CDR3 is TGTGCCAGCAGCGAACAGTCAAATGAAAAACTGTTTTTT.

This clonotype occurred a few times. V is TRBV9 and J is TRBJ1-6; D might be TRBD1 (5 bases). The V gene's germline CDR1 is SGDLS and CDR2 YYNGEE. This CDR3 spans 14 amino acids. The ends were cut back, 3 bases at V and 5 bases at J, with 9 bases in the middle. The CDR3 loop reads CASSGGTDNSPLHF. The CDR3 region has the DNA TGTGCCAGCAGCGGTGGGACGGATAATTCACCCCTCCACTTT.

The gene calls are TRBV20-1 and TRBJ2-3; 12 bases fit TRBD2. Germline lookup yields CDR1 DFQATT and CDR2 SNEGSKA (reference sequence). After removal of 3 bases from V and 6 bases from J, the junction contained 10 bases not matched to a gene. The CDR3 sequence is 16 residues long. CDR3 in amino acids: CSASYGLAGNVDTQYF. CDR3 coding DNA: TGCAGTGCTAGCTACGGACTAGCGGGAAACGTTGATACGCAGTATTTT.

This clonotype has only a few counts. The chain recombines TRBV6-5 with TRBJ2-5, with 11 bases fitting TRBD2. Unmatched junction bases numbered 3, after V lost 2 bases and J lost 4 bases. CDR3 length: 15 amino acids. Germline V gene data show CDR1 as MNHEY and CDR2 as SVGAGI. CDR3 in amino acids: CASSYGGLAGETQYF. The CDR3 DNA reads TGTGCCAGCAGTTACGGAGGACTAGCGGGAGAGACCCAGTACTTC.

This rearrangement joins TRBV9 to TRBJ2-7; D perhaps matches TRBD2 (5 bases). The V end lost 0 bases, the J end lost 3 bases, and 10 bases lay between the germline ends. Germline CDR1 and CDR2: SGDLS and YYNGEE. CDR3 size: 14 residues. The chain's CDR3 is CASSVAQRSYEQYF. The CDR3 DNA reads TGTGCCAGCAGCGTAGCGCAGCGGAGCTACGAGCAGTACTTC.

As concerns this clonotype: At one end, the junction sequence differs from germline, possibly due to a read error. This chain connects TRBV2 to TRBJ1-2, with D unresolved. Germline V lookup: CDR1 SNHLY, CDR2 FYNNEI. The CDR3 contains 13 residues. The CDR3, as DNA: TGTGAAGCAACCCCGGGAAGGAACTATGGCTACACCTTT. Its translation is CEATPGRNYGYTF.

The chain combines TRBV5-1 with TRBJ2-1; 8 bases align to TRBD2. There are 18 residues in the CDR3. CDR1 SGHRS and CDR2 YFSETQ come from the germline V gene. The junction had 12 bases not matched to a gene; V was cut back by 4 bases and J by 0 bases. For the CDR3, the DNA is TGCGCCAGCAGCCGACTAGCGATGGCAGAGAGCTCCTACAATGAGCAGTTCTTC. Its translation: CASSRLAMAESSYNEQFF.

The chain links TRBV11-2 to TRBJ2-1, with TRBD2 matching over 10 bases. The V segment lost 2 bases and the J segment 2 bases; nucleotides outside the gene matches: 6. The CDR3 spans 17 residues. The germline gives CDR1 SGHAT, CDR2 FQNNGV. In DNA form, the CDR3 reads TGTGCCAGCAGCTTACACGCCAGCGGGGGGGCCTACAATGAGCAGTTCTTC. This sequence encodes CASSLHASGGAYNEQFF.

V and J are TRBV12-3 or TRBV12-4 and TRBJ2-2, with 9 bases aligning to TRBD2. With V trimmed by 5 bases and J by 5 bases, 6 bases remained unmatched. The CDR3 contains 15 residues. As DNA, the CDR3 is TGTGCCAGCAGTCCGACTAGCGGTAGGACCGGGGAGCTGTTTTTT. This sequence encodes CASSPTSGRTGELFF.

V is TRBV30 and J is TRBJ1-2, with D possibly being TRBD1 (5 bases). V was pared by 4 bases and J by 4 bases, with 13 bases between. This CDR3 comprises 13 residues. Germline V gives CDR1 GTSNPN, CDR2 SVGIG (reference sequence). This CDR3 reads CAWKPAGRYGYTF. The DNA for the CDR3 is TGTGCCTGGAAACCAGCAGGGCGCTATGGCTACACCTTC.

CDR3 nucleotide sequence: TGCGCCAGCAGTTCGGGTAGCGGGGGCTACGAGCAGTACTTC. It translates to CASSSGSGGYEQYF. The chain uses TRBV5-1 and TRBJ2-7; 9 bases fit TRBD2. The CDR3 covers 14 residues. The junction had 6 bases not matched to a gene; V was cut back by 5 bases and J by 3 bases. Germline V lookup: CDR1 SGHRS, CDR2 YFSETQ.

This clonotype showed up just a few times. V gene TRBV7-8 combines with J gene TRBJ2-5; possible D gene TRBD2, 5 bases. The germline V gene has CDR1 SGHVS and CDR2 FQNEAQ. V was pared by 1 base and J by 11 bases, with 11 bases between. The CDR3 has 12 amino acids. The CDR3 DNA follows: TGTGCCAGCAGCTTAGGCGACTACGGACAGTACTTC. Encoded protein: CASSLGDYGQYF.

This clonotype was counted between two and nine times. The chain combines TRBV3-1 with TRBJ2-1; 12 bases map to TRBD1. CDR1 is LGHDT and CDR2 is YNNKEL in the germline V gene (reference sequence). V was clipped by 6 bases and J by 4 bases; unmatched bases: 10. CDR3 length equals 17 residues. The CDR3, as DNA: TGTGCCAGCAGTAACCCGGGACAGGGGGCGCGTTACAATGAGCAGTTCTTC. It yields the protein CASSNPGQGARYNEQFF.

This clonotype was recorded a few times. This sequence joins TRBV18 and TRBJ2-3; 7 nucleotides line up with TRBD2. The CDR3 loop spans 15 amino acids. With V trimmed by 6 bases and J by 0 bases, 6 bases remained unmatched. Germline V gene lookup returns CDR1 KGHSH and CDR2 LQKENI. The CDR3 nucleotides are TGTGCCAGCTCGCCTAAAGCGGGGAGCACAGATACGCAGTATTTT. Translation gives CASSPKAGSTDTQYF.

V usage is TRBV5-1 and J usage is TRBJ2-2; no clear D. Per the germline V gene, CDR1 is SGHRS and CDR2 is YFSETQ. V dropped 0 bases and J dropped 0 bases, with 9 bases sitting between them. The CDR3 runs to 16 residues. CDR3 coding DNA: TGCGCCAGCAGCTTGGCCGGCAGCACGAACACCGGGGAGCTGTTTTTT. Protein product: CASSLAGSTNTGELFF.